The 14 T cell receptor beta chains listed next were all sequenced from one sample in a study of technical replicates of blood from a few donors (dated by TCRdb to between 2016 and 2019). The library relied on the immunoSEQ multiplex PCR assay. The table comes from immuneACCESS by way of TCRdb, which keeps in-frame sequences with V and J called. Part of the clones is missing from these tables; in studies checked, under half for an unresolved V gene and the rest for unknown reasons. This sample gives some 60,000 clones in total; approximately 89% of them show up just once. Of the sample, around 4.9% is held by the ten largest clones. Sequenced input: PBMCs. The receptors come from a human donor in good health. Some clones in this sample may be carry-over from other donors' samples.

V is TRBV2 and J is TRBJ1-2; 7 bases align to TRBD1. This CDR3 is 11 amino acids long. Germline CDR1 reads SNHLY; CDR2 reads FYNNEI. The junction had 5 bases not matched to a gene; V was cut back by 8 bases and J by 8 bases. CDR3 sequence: CASSPGQGYTF. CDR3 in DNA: TGTGCCAGCTCACCGGGACAGGGCTACACCTTC.

This CDR3 reads CAWSTRHLYEQYF. CDR3 in DNA: TGTGCCTGGAGTACAAGACACCTCTACGAGCAGTACTTC. The chain uses TRBV30 and TRBJ2-7; D is undetermined. Germline V lookup: CDR1 GTSNPN, CDR2 SVGIG (reference sequence). V lost 2 bases, J lost 3 bases, and 11 bases lay in between. The CDR3 extends over 13 amino acids. The full variable domain, completed using reference TRBV30 and TRBJ2-7, is SQTIHQWPATLVQPVGSPLSLECTVEGTSNPNLYWYRQAAGRGLQLLFYSVGIGQISSEVPQNLSASRPQDRQFILSSKKLLLSDSGFYLCAWSTRHLYEQYFGPGTRLTVT.

CDR3 DNA: TGTGCCAGTAGGGATGCCGCAAGCGGACGGGGGGGGACTGAAGCTTTCTTT. It is translated as CASRDAASGRGGTEAFF. V gene TRBV19 combines with J gene TRBJ1-1; tentatively, D is TRBD1 (5 bases). The germline V and J ends were trimmed by 6 bases and 5 bases, with 25 bases remaining between them. From germline, CDR1 is LNHDA and CDR2 SQIVND (reference sequence). CDR3 length: 17 amino acids.

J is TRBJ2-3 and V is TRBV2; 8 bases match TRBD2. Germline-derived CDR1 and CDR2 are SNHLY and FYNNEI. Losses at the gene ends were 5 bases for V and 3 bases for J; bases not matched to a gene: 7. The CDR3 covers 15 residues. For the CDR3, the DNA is TGTGCCAGCAGTAGGTCTAGCGGGTGGACAGATACGCAGTATTTT. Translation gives CASSRSSGWTDTQYF.

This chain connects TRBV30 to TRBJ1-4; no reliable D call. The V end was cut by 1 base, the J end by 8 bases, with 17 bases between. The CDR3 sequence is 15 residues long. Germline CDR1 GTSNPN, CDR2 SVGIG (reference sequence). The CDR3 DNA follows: TGTGCCTGGAGTGGGGTAACGAGGCGCCGGGAAAAACTGTTTTTT. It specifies CAWSGVTRRREKLFF.

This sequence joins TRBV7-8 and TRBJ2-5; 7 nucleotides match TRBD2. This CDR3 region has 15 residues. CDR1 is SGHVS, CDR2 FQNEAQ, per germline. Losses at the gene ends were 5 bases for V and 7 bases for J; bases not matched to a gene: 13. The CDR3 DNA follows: TGTGCCAGCAGCCTGCTGGCGGGAGCCCCCGGGACCCAGTACTTC. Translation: CASSLLAGAPGTQYF. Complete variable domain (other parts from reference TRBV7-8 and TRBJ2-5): GAGVSQSPRYKVAKRGQDVALRCDPISGHVSLFWYQQALGQGPEFLTYFQNEAQLDKSGLPSDRFFAERPEGSVSTLKIQRTQQEDSAVYLCASSLLAGAPGTQYFGPGTRLLVL.

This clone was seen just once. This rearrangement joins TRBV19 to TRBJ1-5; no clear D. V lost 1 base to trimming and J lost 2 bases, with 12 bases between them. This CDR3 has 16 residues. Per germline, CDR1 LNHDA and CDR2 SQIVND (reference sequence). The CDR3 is CASSIVSGSGNQPQHF. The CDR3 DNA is TGTGCCAGTAGTATAGTTTCGGGGTCGGGCAATCAGCCCCAGCATTTT. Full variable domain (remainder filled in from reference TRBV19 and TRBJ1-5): DGGITQSPKYLFRKEGQNVTLSCEQNLNHDAMYWYRQDPGQGLRLIYYSQIVNDFQKGDIAEGYSVSREKKESFPLTVTSAQKNPTAFYLCASSIVSGSGNQPQHFGDGTRLSIL.

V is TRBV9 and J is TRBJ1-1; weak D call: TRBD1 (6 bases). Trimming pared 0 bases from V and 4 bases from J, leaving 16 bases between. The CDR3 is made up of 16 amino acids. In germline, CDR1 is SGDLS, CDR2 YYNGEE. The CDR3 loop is CASSVAPGLGATEAFF. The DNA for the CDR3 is TGTGCCAGCAGCGTAGCACCCGGCCTGGGGGCCACTGAAGCTTTCTTT.

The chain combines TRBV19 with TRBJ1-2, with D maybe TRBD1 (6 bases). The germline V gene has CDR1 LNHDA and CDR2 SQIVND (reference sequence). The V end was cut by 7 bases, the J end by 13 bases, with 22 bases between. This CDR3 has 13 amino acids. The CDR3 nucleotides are TGTGCCAGTATCCCGGGAAGGGGGGGCCCGGGCACCTTC. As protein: CASIPGRGGPGTF.

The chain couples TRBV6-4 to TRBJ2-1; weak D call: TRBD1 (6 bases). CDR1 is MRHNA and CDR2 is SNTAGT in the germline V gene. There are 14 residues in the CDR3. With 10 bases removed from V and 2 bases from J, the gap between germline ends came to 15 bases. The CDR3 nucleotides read TGTGCCACCTCCCGACAGGCTACCTACAATGAGCAGTTCTTC. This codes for CATSRQATYNEQFF.

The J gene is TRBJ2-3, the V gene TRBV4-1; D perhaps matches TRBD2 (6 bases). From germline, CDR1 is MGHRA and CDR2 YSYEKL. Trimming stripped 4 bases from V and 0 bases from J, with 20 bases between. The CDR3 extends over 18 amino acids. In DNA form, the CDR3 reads TGCGCCAGCAGCCGAGGTCCTTCGGGGGACTCGAGCACAGATACGCAGTATTTT. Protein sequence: CASSRGPSGDSSTDTQYF.

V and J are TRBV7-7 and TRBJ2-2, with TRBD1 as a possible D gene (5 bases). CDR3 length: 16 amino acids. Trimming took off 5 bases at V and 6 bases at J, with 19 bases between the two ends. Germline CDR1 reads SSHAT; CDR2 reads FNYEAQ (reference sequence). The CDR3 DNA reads TGTGCCAGCAGCCCCCTGGGGCCGGATGTCGCCGGGGAGCTGTTTTTT. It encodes CASSPLGPDVAGELFF.

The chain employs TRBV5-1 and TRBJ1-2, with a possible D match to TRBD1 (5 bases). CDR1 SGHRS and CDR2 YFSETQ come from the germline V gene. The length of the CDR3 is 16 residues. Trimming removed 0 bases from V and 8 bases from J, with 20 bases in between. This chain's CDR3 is CASSLGLPYRRLGYTF. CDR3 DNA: TGCGCCAGCAGCTTGGGCCTTCCGTACAGGAGACTGGGCTACACCTTC. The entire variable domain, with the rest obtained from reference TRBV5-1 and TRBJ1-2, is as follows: KAGVTQTPRYLIKTRGQQVTLSCSPISGHRSVSWYQQTPGQGLQFLFEYFSETQRNKGNFPGRFSGRQFSNSRSEMNVSTLELGDSALYLCASSLGLPYRRLGYTFGSGTRLTVV.

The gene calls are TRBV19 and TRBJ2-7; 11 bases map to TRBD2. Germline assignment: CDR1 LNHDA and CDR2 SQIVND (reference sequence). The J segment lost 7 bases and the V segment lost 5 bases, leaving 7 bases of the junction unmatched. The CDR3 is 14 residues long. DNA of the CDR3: TGTGCCAGTAGTCTAGCGGGGGGCCTGGGGGAGCAGTACTTC. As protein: CASSLAGGLGEQYF.